This entry lists 20 T cell receptor beta chains sequenced from one sample in a study of shared clonotypes between healthy human individuals. Profiling relied on immunoSEQ multiplex PCR, and the TCRdb table lists in-frame clones only, not all of them. The profile covers under 600,000 clones, with about 96% appearing a single time and approximately 0.06% taken by the ten largest. The sequencing input was naive CD4+ T cells sorted from blood. The sample's subset: CD45RA+ positively selected. These receptors all come from a woman in her 30s in good health.

V gene TRBV21-1 combines with J gene TRBJ2-5. TRBV21-1 is a listed pseudogene. The CDR3 covers 14 residues. The DNA for the CDR3 is TGTGCCAGCAGCAAAGTTGGCGAGATGGAGACCCAGTACTTC. It is translated as CASSKVGEMETQYF.

In nucleotides, the CDR3 is TGTGCCAGCAGTGAGAGCCTAGCGGGAGGGCGAGGAGATACGCAGTATTTT. It codes for CASSESLAGGRGDTQYF. The V and J genes are TRBV2 and TRBJ2-3, with TRBD2 identical over 12 bases. The length of the CDR3 is 17 residues. From germline, CDR1 is SNHLY and CDR2 FYNNEI. V lost 3 bases and J lost 5; bases outside the gene matches: 9.

This clone has only a few counts. The chain is built from TRBV10-1 and TRBJ2-1; D possibly uses TRBD1 or TRBD2 (5 bases each). Trimming shortened V by 4 bases and J by 1 base, and 8 bases separated the two germline ends. Germline assignment: CDR1 WNHNN and CDR2 SYGVQD (reference sequence). This CDR3 comprises 14 residues. CDR3 nucleotides: TGCGCCAGCAGTGCTGGGGGTTCCTACAATGAGCAGTTCTTC. This sequence encodes CASSAGGSYNEQFF.

This chain uses TRBV25-1 with TRBJ2-3; unclear D gene. This CDR3 has 14 residues. V shed 3 bases and J shed 6 bases, with 13 bases lying between them. In germline, CDR1 is MGHDK, CDR2 SYGVNS. In DNA form, the CDR3 reads TGTGCCAGCAGTGATTATAAGAGCCCGGATACGCAGTATTTT. Protein sequence: CASSDYKSPDTQYF.

The CDR3 protein is CASSKRDRSPPYEQYF. CDR3 in DNA: TGTGCCAGCAGTAAACGGGACCGAAGCCCCCCCTACGAGCAGTACTTC. The chain uses TRBV27 and TRBJ2-7, with D possibly called TRBD1 or TRBD2 (5 bases each). The CDR3 runs to 16 residues. Per the germline V gene, CDR1 is MNHEY and CDR2 is SMNVEV (reference sequence). Trimming removed 5 bases at V and 2 bases at J, with 19 bases between.

This chain joins TRBV6-1 and TRBJ2-7, with 7 bases fitting TRBD1. V was pared by 7 bases and J by 6 bases, with 9 bases of the junction left unmatched. Looked up from germline, CDR1 is MNHNS and CDR2 is SASEGT. The CDR3 covers 13 residues. In DNA, the CDR3 is TGTGCCAGCAACGAGGGACAGTATAGCGAGCAGTACTTC. Its protein product is CASNEGQYSEQYF.

The rearrangement uses TRBV28 and TRBJ2-3, with D uncertain. CDR1 MDHEN and CDR2 SYDVKM come from the germline V gene. V lost 5 bases and J 2 bases, leaving 14 bases between the germline ends. The CDR3 runs to 15 residues. CDR3 nucleotide sequence: TGTGCCAGCAGTCCGGCCTACTCGTACACAGATACGCAGTATTTT. It yields the protein CASSPAYSYTDTQYF.

The V gene is TRBV18, the J gene TRBJ1-3; TRBD1 matches at 7 bases. The CDR3 consists of 17 residues. J was trimmed by 3 bases and V by 1 base; bases with no gene match: 9. The germline CDR1 and CDR2 sequences are KGHSH and LQKENI. The CDR3 DNA sequence: TGTGCCAGCTCACCACTAGGACAGGCCGAAAGTGGAAACACCATATATTTT. Translated: CASSPLGQAESGNTIYF.

The chain recombines TRBV18 with TRBJ2-1, with 12 nucleotides matching TRBD2. The junction had 4 bases not matched to a gene; V was cut back by 2 bases and J by 5 bases. This CDR3 contains 16 residues. Germline V gene sequence: CDR1 KGHSH, CDR2 LQKENI. The CDR3 coding sequence is TGTGCCAGCTCACCAGGACTAGCGGGAAATGACAATGAGCAGTTCTTC. Protein sequence: CASSPGLAGNDNEQFF.

The rearrangement uses TRBV4-1 and TRBJ1-4; D unresolved. Trimming took off 4 bases at V and 5 bases at J, with 17 bases between the two ends. Germline assignment: CDR1 MGHRA and CDR2 YSYEKL. The CDR3 is 16 amino acids. The CDR3 DNA is TGCGCCAGCAGCCCCATCGGTTGGCGGGAGAATGAAAAACTGTTTTTT. Translating it yields CASSPIGWRENEKLFF.

The CDR3 protein is CASSLTSGSKTQYF. The CDR3 DNA follows: TGTGCCAGCAGCTTGACAAGCGGGAGTAAGACCCAGTACTTC. This sequence joins TRBV7-9 and TRBJ2-5, with 8 nucleotides matching TRBD2. CDR3 size: 14 residues. V dropped 3 bases and J dropped 6; count of bases not matched to a gene: 6. From germline, CDR1 is SEHNR and CDR2 FQNEAQ (reference sequence).

The chain has TRBV6-5 and TRBJ1-1; the D gene is possibly TRBD1 (5 bases). CDR1 is MNHEY, CDR2 SVGAGI, per germline. Between the trimmed V and J ends, which lost 1 base and 2 bases, there was a span of 8 bases. The CDR3 sequence is 14 residues long. The CDR3 loop is CASSYYGANTEAFF. The CDR3 DNA follows: TGTGCCAGCAGTTACTACGGGGCAAACACTGAAGCTTTCTTT.

The gene calls are TRBV5-6 and TRBJ2-3; D is unresolved. V was shortened by 4 bases and J by 0 bases, with 6 bases between the two germline ends. The germline gives CDR1 SGHDT, CDR2 YYEEEE. This CDR3 has 13 amino acids. The CDR3 region is CASSAASTDTQYF. The DNA for the CDR3 is TGTGCCAGCAGCGCGGCTAGCACAGATACGCAGTATTTT.

CDR3 amino acids: CASSLSTAGSSGNTIYF. The DNA of the CDR3 is TGTGCCAGCAGTTTGTCGACGGCAGGGTCGTCTGGAAACACCATATATTTT. V usage is TRBV28 and J usage is TRBJ1-3; weak D call: TRBD1 (5 bases). V lost 3 bases and J 1 base, leaving 16 bases between the germline ends. The CDR3 consists of 17 residues. Germline V gene data show CDR1 as MDHEN and CDR2 as SYDVKM. Full variable domain (outside the CDR3, taken from reference TRBV28 and TRBJ1-3): DVKVTQSSRYLVKRTGEKVFLECVQDMDHENMFWYRQDPGLGLRLIYFSYDVKMKEKGDIPEGYSVSREKKERFSLILESASTNQTSMYLCASSLSTAGSSGNTIYFGEGSWLTVV.

V and J are TRBV6-5 and TRBJ1-1; no clear D. Trimming removed 7 bases from V and 5 bases from J, with 11 bases in between. The CDR3 contains 12 residues. In germline, CDR1 is MNHEY, CDR2 SVGAGI. The CDR3 DNA reads as TGTGCCAGCACGAAATCGGGAACTGAAGCTTTCTTT. This codes for CASTKSGTEAFF.

CDR3 in DNA: TGTGCCAGTAGTATAGGGGACCGGCGGGACACTGAAGCTTTCTTT. Its protein product is CASSIGDRRDTEAFF. This chain links TRBV19 with TRBJ1-1, with a weak D call TRBD1 (5 bases). Per the germline V gene, CDR1 is LNHDA and CDR2 is SQIVND (reference sequence). The length of the CDR3 is 15 residues. The V end was cut by 1 base, the J end by 3 bases, with 12 bases between.

This chain joins TRBV7-8 and TRBJ1-2; possible D gene TRBD1, 5 bases. The V and J ends lost 5 bases and 0 bases respectively, with 16 bases between them. Germline V CDR1 and CDR2: SGHVS, FQNEAQ. The CDR3 has 16 residues. The DNA for the CDR3 is TGTGCCAGCAGCGCGCGCCGGGACTACCCTAACTATGGCTACACCTTC. Its translation: CASSARRDYPNYGYTF.

The V and J genes are TRBV30 and TRBJ2-2, with D possibly being TRBD1 (6 bases). Germline values: CDR1 GTSNPN, CDR2 SVGIG (reference sequence). This CDR3 comprises 13 residues. V was trimmed by 2 bases and J by 7 bases, leaving 11 bases between them. The CDR3 sequence is CAWSLAGDGELFF. As DNA, the CDR3 is TGTGCCTGGAGTTTAGCAGGGGACGGGGAGCTGTTTTTT.

This chain links TRBV16 with TRBJ2-6; D gene unclear. CDR1 is KGHSY and CDR2 is FQNENV in the germline V gene. V was cut by 4 bases and J by 0 bases, with 7 bases left in between. This CDR3 region has 15 residues. The CDR3 sequence is CASSPSSSGANVLTF. DNA for the CDR3: TGTGCCAGCAGCCCCTCAAGCTCTGGGGCCAACGTCCTGACTTTC.

The rearrangement joins TRBV2 to TRBJ1-3, with unresolved D. The V and J ends lost 0 bases and 2 bases respectively, with 8 bases between them. The CDR3 consists of 15 residues. Germline CDR1 reads SNHLY; CDR2 reads FYNNEI. The CDR3 protein is CASSEARGTGNTIYF. CDR3 sequence (DNA): TGTGCCAGCAGTGAAGCGCGTGGCACTGGAAACACCATATATTTT.